The sequence of this TCR beta chain was determined in a study of T cell repertoires in cytomegalovirus infection. Study-level information: It was the public TCR beta signatures that indicated both CMV infection and matching HLA type.

Germline lookup yields CDR1 ENHRY and CDR2 SYGVKD. Deletions cut 6 bases from V and 0 bases from J, with 11 bases between. CDR3 length: 15 amino acids. One entry per CDR3 protein results from TCRdb running MiXCR on the reads. The table records hundreds of thousands of distinct CDR3 sequences, approximately 10% of them present only once. This clonotype has a count of ten or more. The antigen is undetermined. Study-wide points: Totalled public TCR beta family frequency picked out people who carried CMV plus the relevant HLA.

The sequenced sample consisted of PBMCs. The TCR sequence derives from a human donor in good health (CMV status not recorded). Some clones in this sample may be carry-over from other donors' samples. This chain connects TRBV10-3 to TRBJ2-2; maybe TRBD1 (6 bases). For the CDR3, the DNA is TGTGCCATCAGCGGACAGTCCTCGAACACCGGGGAGCTGTTTTTT. This translates into CAISGQSSNTGELFF.